This T cell receptor beta chain was identified in a study of early T cells in non-severe SARS-CoV-2 infection. TCRdb analysed the 5' RACE reads with MiXCR anew, one entry per CDR3 protein. The sample carries around 70,000 distinct CDR3 sequences, about a tenth recorded once. The V gene's germline CDR1 is KGHSH and CDR2 LQKENI. V dropped 6 bases and J dropped 3; count of bases not matched to a gene: 5. The CDR3 consists of 14 residues. Material: whole blood. The TCR comes from an adult who was a healthcare worker with PCR-confirmed SARS-CoV-2 infection or an uninfected control (not recorded which). V is TRBV18 and J is TRBJ1-2, with 9 nucleotides matching TRBD1. The CDR3 reads CASSQRDRDYGYTF. The CDR3 DNA sequence: TGTGCCAGCTCTCAACGGGACAGGGACTATGGCTACACCTTC. The whole variable domain, filled in from reference TRBV18 and TRBJ1-2, reads NAGVMQNPRHLVRRRGQEARLRCSPMKGHSHVYWYRQLPEEGLKFMVYLQKENIIDESGMPKERFSAEFPKEGPSILRIQQVVRGDSAAYFCASSQRDRDYGYTFGSGTRLTVV.